These T cell receptor beta chains were read from a single sample in a study of cytomegalovirus exposure and HLA in healthy donors. Method: immunoSEQ multiplex PCR; TCRdb's copy keeps in-frame clones and lacks some. Of about 57,000 clones listed, roughly 75% are singletons. Input material: PBMCs. Source of these receptors: a man aged 25-45 years in good health and CMV-seropositive. CDR3s include the opening cysteine and the closing phenylalanine or tryptophan. D genes are given only for firm matches. For some rows the clone size is stated as once, few or many, or as a class when expanded; others skip it.

clone_size: few; v_call: TRBV10-3; j_call: TRBJ1-1; d_call: TRBD1; cdr3_nt: TGTGCCATCAGTGGGATGGGACAGATGAACACTGAAGCTTTCTTT; cdr3_aa: CAISGMGQMNTEAFF
clone_size: NA; v_call: TRBV7-2; j_call: TRBJ1-2; d_call: NA; cdr3_nt: TGTGCCAGCAGCTTACAGGGGCAATTGAGTGGCTACACCTTC; cdr3_aa: CASSLQGQLSGYTF
clone_size: few; v_call: TRBV5-4; j_call: TRBJ1-1; d_call: NA; cdr3_nt: TGTGCCAGCAGAGACGAGCGTGGGTTGAACACTGAAGCTTTCTTT; cdr3_aa: CASRDERGLNTEAFF
clone_size: NA; v_call: TRBV7-2; j_call: TRBJ1-6; d_call: NA; cdr3_nt: TGTGCCAGCAGGCAGCGGGGCGTTAATTCACCCCTCCACTTT; cdr3_aa: CASRQRGVNSPLHF
clone_size: NA; v_call: TRBV5-1; j_call: TRBJ2-3; d_call: TRBD2; cdr3_nt: TGCGCCAGCAGCGGTGGGACTAGTGCAGATACGCAGTATTTT; cdr3_aa: CASSGGTSADTQYF
clone_size: many; v_call: TRBV4-2; j_call: TRBJ2-3; d_call: TRBD2; cdr3_nt: TGTGCCAGCAGCCAAGATAGGACTAGCGGGGGGGAGGACACAGATACGCAGTATTTT; cdr3_aa: CASSQDRTSGGEDTDTQYF
clone_size: few; v_call: TRBV5-1; j_call: TRBJ2-5; d_call: TRBD2; cdr3_nt: TGCGCCAGCAGCTTGGGTGGACTAGCGCCACAAGAGACCCAGTACTTC; cdr3_aa: CASSLGGLAPQETQYF
clone_size: NA; v_call: TRBV27; j_call: TRBJ2-7; d_call: TRBD1; cdr3_nt: TGTGCCAGCAGTTTATGGGCCCTAGGGGACAGGGATATAGGCGAGCAGTACTTC; cdr3_aa: CASSLWALGDRDIGEQYF
clone_size: NA; v_call: TRBV5-1; j_call: TRBJ2-1; d_call: NA; cdr3_nt: TGCGCCAGCTCCCCCCGGGAGTACAATGAGCAGTTCTTC; cdr3_aa: CASSPREYNEQFF
clone_size: NA; v_call: TRBV5-4; j_call: TRBJ2-5; d_call: NA; cdr3_nt: TGTGCCAGCAGCTTACAGGGGAGGGAGACCCAGTACTTC; cdr3_aa: CASSLQGRETQYF
clone_size: once; v_call: TRBV6-5; j_call: TRBJ1-1; d_call: TRBD1; cdr3_nt: TGTGCCAGCAGTCGCGCAGGGGGATTGAGCACTGAAGCTTTCTTT; cdr3_aa: CASSRAGGLSTEAFF
clone_size: NA; v_call: TRBV28; j_call: TRBJ1-2; d_call: NA; cdr3_nt: TGTGCCAGCAGTTTACGTGGGACACCCAATTATGGCTACACCTTC; cdr3_aa: CASSLRGTPNYGYTF
clone_size: NA; v_call: TRBV5-4; j_call: TRBJ2-1; d_call: TRBD1; cdr3_nt: TGTGCCAGCAGCTCCCCGGCCGGGACAGGGGACTACAATGAGCAGTTCTTC; cdr3_aa: CASSSPAGTGDYNEQFF
clone_size: NA; v_call: TRBV7-8; j_call: TRBJ1-2; d_call: NA; cdr3_nt: TGTGCCAGCAGCTTCAGCCCATCGGGGGACTATGGCTACACCTTC; cdr3_aa: CASSFSPSGDYGYTF
clone_size: many; v_call: TRBV7-8; j_call: TRBJ1-5; d_call: TRBD1; cdr3_nt: TGTGCCAGCAGCTTATTACAGGGGCCGAGTCAGCCCCAGCATTTT; cdr3_aa: CASSLLQGPSQPQHF
clone_size: NA; v_call: TRBV6-1; j_call: TRBJ2-3; d_call: NA; cdr3_nt: TGTGCCAGCAGTGAAAGAGGGTACAGCACAGATACGCAGTATTTT; cdr3_aa: CASSERGYSTDTQYF
clone_size: once; v_call: TRBV7-2; j_call: TRBJ2-7; d_call: TRBD1; cdr3_nt: TGTGCCAGCAGCTCCACAGGGACAGGGGCTTACGAGCAGTACTTC; cdr3_aa: CASSSTGTGAYEQYF
clone_size: NA; v_call: TRBV5-5; j_call: TRBJ2-7; d_call: NA; cdr3_nt: TGTGCCAGCAGCCACCGGGACACACAATACGAGCAGTACTTC; cdr3_aa: CASSHRDTQYEQYF
clone_size: NA; v_call: TRBV2; j_call: TRBJ1-5; d_call: NA; cdr3_nt: TGTGCCAGCGGGGTACAGGGCAATCAGCCCCAGCATTTT; cdr3_aa: CASGVQGNQPQHF
clone_size: NA; v_call: TRBV7-2; j_call: TRBJ1-2; d_call: NA; cdr3_nt: TGTGCCAGCAGCTTGAGAGACACCTGGAACTATGGCTACACCTTC; cdr3_aa: CASSLRDTWNYGYTF
clone_size: once; v_call: TRBV5-6; j_call: TRBJ2-1; d_call: TRBD1; cdr3_nt: TGTGCCAGCAAGGTCCGGCAGGGGGTCTACAATGAGCAGTTCTTC; cdr3_aa: CASKVRQGVYNEQFF
clone_size: NA; v_call: TRBV5-1; j_call: TRBJ2-5; d_call: TRBD1; cdr3_nt: TGCGCCAGCAGCCACCGACAGGGGGCGGGGGAGACCCAGTACTTC; cdr3_aa: CASSHRQGAGETQYF
clone_size: few; v_call: TRBV4-2; j_call: TRBJ2-3; d_call: TRBD2; cdr3_nt: TGTGCCAGCAGCCAGTTTTTTAGGACTAGCGGGCCAGAACCGCACCTTTTTTTT; cdr3_aa: CASSQFFRTSGPEPHLFF
clone_size: NA; v_call: TRBV6-5; j_call: TRBJ2-5; d_call: NA; cdr3_nt: TGTGCCACGGAGGGGAGCGGACGACAAGAGACCCAGTACTTC; cdr3_aa: CATEGSGRQETQYF
clone_size: NA; v_call: TRBV7-2; j_call: TRBJ2-5; d_call: NA; cdr3_nt: TGTGCCAGCAGCTTACGGTTGAGAAAAGAGACCCAGTACTTC; cdr3_aa: CASSLRLRKETQYF
clone_size: NA; v_call: TRBV27; j_call: TRBJ2-5; d_call: NA; cdr3_nt: TGTGCCAGCAGTTCCCAGGGGTTAGAGACCCAGTACTTC; cdr3_aa: CASSSQGLETQYF
clone_size: few; v_call: TRBV2; j_call: TRBJ1-5; d_call: NA; cdr3_nt: TGTGCCAGCAGACCGAGATGGGGAGGAAGTCAGCCCCAGCATTTT; cdr3_aa: CASRPRWGGSQPQHF
clone_size: NA; v_call: TRBV28; j_call: TRBJ1-1; d_call: TRBD1; cdr3_nt: TGTGCCAGCAGGTCTTCCGGCAGGGGGGACACTGAAGCTTTCTTT; cdr3_aa: CASRSSGRGDTEAFF
clone_size: NA; v_call: TRBV18; j_call: TRBJ2-7; d_call: TRBD1; cdr3_nt: TGTGCCAGCTCACCACCTGGGACAGGCTACTACGAGCAGTACTTC; cdr3_aa: CASSPPGTGYYEQYF
clone_size: NA; v_call: TRBV7-6; j_call: TRBJ1-2; d_call: TRBD1; cdr3_nt: TGTGCCAGCAGCGCAAATCCGGGACAGGGGCGCTACACCTTC; cdr3_aa: CASSANPGQGRYTF
clone_size: NA; v_call: TRBV4-2; j_call: TRBJ1-1; d_call: NA; cdr3_nt: TGTGCCAGCGCACCGGGGGGGAACACTGAAGCTTTCTTT; cdr3_aa: CASAPGGNTEAFF
clone_size: NA; v_call: TRBV4-3; j_call: TRBJ2-5; d_call: NA; cdr3_nt: TGCGCCAGCAGCCAAGATCGAGGGGGCCAAGAGACCCAGTACTTC; cdr3_aa: CASSQDRGGQETQYF
clone_size: NA; v_call: TRBV30; j_call: TRBJ2-2; d_call: NA; cdr3_nt: TGTGCCTGGAGTCAAGGGGGTCTTAACACCGGGGAGCTGTTTTTT; cdr3_aa: CAWSQGGLNTGELFF
clone_size: NA; v_call: TRBV6-1; j_call: TRBJ1-1; d_call: TRBD1; cdr3_nt: TGTGCCAGCAGTGCATACAGCAGGGGGGTCACTGAAGCTTTCTTT; cdr3_aa: CASSAYSRGVTEAFF
clone_size: NA; v_call: TRBV6-5; j_call: TRBJ2-7; d_call: TRBD2; cdr3_nt: TGTGCCAGCAGGCAGACCGGACTAGCGGGCGAGCAGTACTTC; cdr3_aa: CASRQTGLAGEQYF
clone_size: NA; v_call: TRBV5-1; j_call: TRBJ2-5; d_call: NA; cdr3_nt: TGCGCCAGCAGCTTGGGGCAGGGGCCCCGGGTGTACTTC; cdr3_aa: CASSLGQGPRVYF
clone_size: NA; v_call: TRBV6-1; j_call: TRBJ2-5; d_call: TRBD2; cdr3_nt: TGTGCCAGCAGTGAAGAGTTCGGAGCGGGGCCGGAGACCCAGTACTTC; cdr3_aa: CASSEEFGAGPETQYF
clone_size: NA; v_call: TRBV15; j_call: TRBJ1-3; d_call: TRBD1; cdr3_nt: TGTGCCGCCCTCCAGGGGGCAGCTGCTGGAAACACCATATATTTT; cdr3_aa: CAALQGAAAGNTIYF
clone_size: NA; v_call: TRBV4-2; j_call: TRBJ1-6; d_call: TRBD1; cdr3_nt: TGTGCCAGCAGCCAAGAACTACAGGGGGGTTCACCCCTCCACTTT; cdr3_aa: CASSQELQGGSPLHF
clone_size: NA; v_call: TRBV2; j_call: TRBJ2-1; d_call: TRBD1; cdr3_nt: TGTGCCAGCAGTGGACAGGGTTTCTATGAGCAGTTCTTC; cdr3_aa: CASSGQGFYEQFF
clone_size: NA; v_call: TRBV11-1; j_call: TRBJ2-1; d_call: TRBD1; cdr3_nt: TGTGCCAGCAACCGACAGGGAATGCACAATGAGCAGTTCTTC; cdr3_aa: CASNRQGMHNEQFF
clone_size: once; v_call: TRBV14; j_call: TRBJ2-6; d_call: TRBD1; cdr3_nt: TGTGCCAGCAGCCAACCGGGACAGGGACCAATCCCACTCTCTGGGGCCAACGTCCTGACTTTC; cdr3_aa: CASSQPGQGPIPLSGANVLTF
clone_size: NA; v_call: TRBV29-1; j_call: TRBJ2-5; d_call: TRBD2; cdr3_nt: TGCAGCGCGGGGGGTCCGGGGGAGCAGTACTTC; cdr3_aa: CSAGGPGEQYF
clone_size: few; v_call: TRBV4-1; j_call: TRBJ1-5; d_call: NA; cdr3_nt: TGCGCCAGCAGCCAAGATGGCCTGGGGCTCAGCGATCAGCCCCAGCATTTT; cdr3_aa: CASSQDGLGLSDQPQHF